This TCR beta chain appears in the sequencing data of a study of somatic mutations in cytotoxic T cells in rheumatoid arthritis. Germline CDR1 and CDR2: MGHRA and YSYEKL. The CDR3 runs 15 residues. Clones were read by immunoSEQ multiplex PCR, and TCRdb kept only the in-frame ones, dropping some. Of thousands of clones in the sample, 70% to 90% were seen once. This receptor was obtained from a woman aged 50 to 60 with rheumatoid arthritis. Specimen: CD8+ T cells sorted from blood. This rearrangement joins TRBV4-1 to TRBJ2-5; 10 bases are a match to TRBD2. The better agreement between TRBJ2-7 and the DNA end casts doubt on the J call. DNA of the CDR3: TGCGCCAGCAGCCCACAAGCGGGGGGGCGGTACGAGCAGTACTTC. Translation: CASSPQAGGRYEQYF.